This TCR beta chain was recorded in a study of Graves' ophthalmopathy and Graves' hyperthyroidism. Study results and caveats: The authors also found most expanded thyroid clonotypes above 0.001 frequency in blood.

Notes on this clonotype: Its matching antigen is unknown.

RNA transcripts provided the template for amplifying TCR beta CDR3 regions. The first-round RT-PCR employed HTBI primers together with the Qiagen OneStep RT-PCR kit. A multiplex PCR was then performed as the second round. A single record per CDR3 protein comes from TCRdb applying MiXCR to the multiplex PCR reads. The sample yields some 1.1 million distinct CDR3 sequences, 35% to 45% seen once. The source of this sequence is an adult man with Graves' hyperthyroidism. Sequencing was carried out using peripheral blood or thyroid tissue (not recorded which).

This CDR3 reads CASSPRFFQETQYF. In DNA, the CDR3 is TGTGCCAGCAGTCCCCGGTTTTTTCAAGAGACCCAGTACTTC. The chain recombines TRBV6-5 with TRBJ2-5; no clear D gene. V shed 5 bases and J shed 2 bases, with 12 bases lying between them. Germline assignment: CDR1 MNHEY and CDR2 SVGAGI. The CDR3 covers 14 residues.